A selection of T cell receptor beta chains follows, all from one sample in a study of neurological immune-mediated disorders. TCRdb re-called the 5' RACE reads with MiXCR, one entry per CDR3 protein. This table holds about 54,000 distinct CDR3 sequences, just under 4% found once. Sequencing was done on a sample of CD4+ T cells from blood. The receptor source for this set is a woman in her forties with multiple sclerosis. Each CDR3 is given without its conserved first and last residue. A D gene is named only where the DNA matches it firmly.

d_call | j_call | v_call | cdr3_aa
- | TRBJ1-2 | TRBV20-1 | SAHLRNYT
- | TRBJ1-3 | TRBV5-1 | ASSLVAGAGNTIY
- | TRBJ2-7 | TRBV10-3 | AINREGNEQY
- | TRBJ1-1 | TRBV7-2 | ASSLEHRGVGAEAF
- | TRBJ1-1 | TRBV9 | ASSPRGGYGTEAF
- | TRBJ2-7 | TRBV7-9 | ASSLGGGDEQY
TRBD1 | TRBJ1-2 | TRBV20-1 | SSETGGLYGYT
- | TRBJ2-7 | TRBV7-2 | ASSPRTNEQY
- | TRBJ2-5 | TRBV29-1 | SVEVIRRQTQY
- | TRBJ1-6 | TRBV10-3 | AIRGSRFNSPLH
- | TRBJ1-1 | TRBV3-1 | ASQGRAAF
- | TRBJ1-5 | TRBV10-3 | AISDVVGGQPQH
- | TRBJ2-2 | TRBV7-9 | ASSLGRAHTGELF
- | TRBJ1-4 | TRBV20-1 | SAGVPSGPGEKLF
TRBD1 | TRBJ1-2 | TRBV2 | ASSRDRWGGYT
- | TRBJ2-3 | TRBV4-1 | ASSQEGSRGSWTDTQY
- | TRBJ2-7 | TRBV5-1 | ASSFTVDYGEQY
TRBD2 | TRBJ2-3 | TRBV7-9 | ASSSWTSGVFGVDTQY
TRBD2 | TRBJ2-1 | TRBV7-9 | ASSLSLAGSYNEQF
TRBD1 | TRBJ1-5 | TRBV5-1 | ASSLGTGGSQEGVQPQH
- | TRBJ1-2 | TRBV3-1 | ASSQDVMGVGGYT
- | TRBJ1-1 | TRBV27 | ASSPPGHLNTEAF
- | TRBJ1-6 | TRBV12-3/TRBV12-4 | ASSSLGPPAYSPLH
TRBD1 | TRBJ2-2 | TRBV7-9 | ASTPTGQNTGELF
- | TRBJ1-3 | TRBV5-1 | ASSLGAVSGNTIY
- | TRBJ1-4 | TRBV27 | ASGGAGTNEKLF
- | TRBJ2-7 | TRBV4-2 | ASSQDRDSRREQY
- | TRBJ1-1 | TRBV5-1 | ASSFKDTEAF
- | TRBJ1-1 | TRBV5-1 | ASSLVPGDTEAF
- | TRBJ1-2 | TRBV6-6 | ASSYSSGLYGHS
- | TRBJ1-1 | TRBV5-1 | ASSLEGGILNTEAF
TRBD1 | TRBJ2-3 | TRBV20-1 | SAPQGAGDTQY
TRBD2 | TRBJ2-3 | TRBV5-1 | ASSFSGPGLAGSASTDTQY
- | TRBJ2-2 | TRBV5-5 | ASSFQAGNTGELF
- | TRBJ1-1 | TRBV19 | ATRQSMNTEAF
TRBD2 | TRBJ2-2 | TRBV12-3/TRBV12-4 | ASTPGLGGGELF
- | TRBJ1-2 | TRBV12-3/TRBV12-4 | ASSLRGNYGYT
- | TRBJ1-1 | TRBV4-2 | ASSQLGGGEMNTEAF
- | TRBJ1-5 | TRBV20-1 | SASVVGQGDQPQH
- | TRBJ1-1 | TRBV2 | ASSGSWNTEAF
- | TRBJ2-6 | TRBV18 | ASSNGPSSGANVLT
- | TRBJ1-1 | TRBV20-1 | SASADSLEAF
- | TRBJ1-5 | TRBV10-3 | AISESVSNQPQH
- | TRBJ2-7 | TRBV7-9 | ASSLSPPRGKWEQY
- | TRBJ1-2 | TRBV5-5 | ASSRWLQGNYGYT
TRBD1 | TRBJ1-1 | TRBV10-2 | ASSESGRGLDEAF
- | TRBJ1-3 | TRBV21-1 | ATLPSGNTIY
- | TRBJ2-3 | TRBV20-1 | SATRGPQPSTDTQY
- | TRBJ1-1 | TRBV27 | ASSPLNLGSEAF
TRBD1 | TRBJ1-5 | TRBV6-5 | ASSLSGRGRIQPQH
TRBD1 | TRBJ2-3 | TRBV20-1 | SAQGTDTDTQY
- | TRBJ2-7 | TRBV5-1 | ASSRPANYRPSSYEQY
- | TRBJ2-3 | TRBV7-9 | ASMPRGTVFGGTDTQY
- | TRBJ2-2 | TRBV10-2 | ASSEWGVNGELF
- | TRBJ1-6 | TRBV3-1 | ASSQGPYNSPLH
TRBD1 | TRBJ1-6 | TRBV25-1 | ASSAGTGENSPLH
- | TRBJ1-2 | TRBV4-2 | ASRSLCDYYGYT
- | TRBJ1-1 | TRBV6-6 | ASSDIGRGGTEAF
- | TRBJ1-2 | TRBV10-3 | AISESQGTNNYGYT